Each of the 2 T cell receptor beta chains below was sequenced from the same sample in a study of T cell repertoires in cytomegalovirus infection. A single record per CDR3 protein comes from TCRdb applying MiXCR to the reads. The sample includes approximately 910,000 distinct CDR3 sequences, about 33% seen only once; the top ten take around 15%. These receptors' antigens are unknown. The sample consisted of cultured CD8+ T cells from PBMCs, taken from culture after CMV antigen stimulation. The receptors were sampled from a human donor in good health (CMV status not recorded). Some clones in this sample may be carry-over from other donors' samples.

This clonotype was seen only a few times. V and J are TRBV18 and TRBJ2-7, with D possibly matching TRBD1 (5 bases). Trimming left V 3 bases short and J 1 base short, with 10 bases between. CDR3 length equals 14 residues. Per the germline V gene, CDR1 is KGHSH and CDR2 is LQKENI. The CDR3 spells CASSPTAGSYEQYV. The CDR3 DNA reads as TGTGCCAGCTCACCGACAGCAGGATCCTACGAGCAGTACGTC.

This clonotype occurred many times. This chain links TRBV6-1 with TRBJ1-1, with D unclear. Germline CDR1 is MNHNS and CDR2 is SASEGT. CDR3 length: 18 residues. V lost 5 bases, J lost 0 bases, and 22 bases lay in between. CDR3 loop: CASSQVLRVQFLNTEAFF. The CDR3 DNA follows: TGTGCCAGCAGTCAAGTTTTGAGGGTTCAATTCCTGAACACTGAAGCTTTCTTT.